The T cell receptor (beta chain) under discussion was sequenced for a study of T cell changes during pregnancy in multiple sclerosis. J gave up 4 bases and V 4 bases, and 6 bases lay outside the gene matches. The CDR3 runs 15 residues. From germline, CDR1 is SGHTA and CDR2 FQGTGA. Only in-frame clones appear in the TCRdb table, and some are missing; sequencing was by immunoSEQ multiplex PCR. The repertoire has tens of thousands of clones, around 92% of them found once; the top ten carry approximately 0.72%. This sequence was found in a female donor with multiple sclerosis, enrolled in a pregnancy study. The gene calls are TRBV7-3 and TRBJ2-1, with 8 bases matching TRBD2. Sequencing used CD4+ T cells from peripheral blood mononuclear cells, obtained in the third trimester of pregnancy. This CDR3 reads CASSYGGGDYNEQFF. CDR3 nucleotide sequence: TGTGCCAGCAGCTACGGGGGGGGAGATTACAATGAGCAGTTCTTC.